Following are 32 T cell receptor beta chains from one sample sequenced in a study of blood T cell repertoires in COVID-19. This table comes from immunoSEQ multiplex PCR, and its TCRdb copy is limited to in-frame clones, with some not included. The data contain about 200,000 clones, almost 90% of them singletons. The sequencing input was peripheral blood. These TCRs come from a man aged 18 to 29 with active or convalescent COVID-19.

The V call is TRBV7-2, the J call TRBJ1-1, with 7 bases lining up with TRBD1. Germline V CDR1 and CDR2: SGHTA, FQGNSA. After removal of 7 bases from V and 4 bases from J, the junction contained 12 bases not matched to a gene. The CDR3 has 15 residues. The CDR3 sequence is CASTPRTGLGTEAFF. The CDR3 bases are TGTGCCAGCACCCCTCGGACAGGATTGGGCACTGAAGCTTTCTTT.

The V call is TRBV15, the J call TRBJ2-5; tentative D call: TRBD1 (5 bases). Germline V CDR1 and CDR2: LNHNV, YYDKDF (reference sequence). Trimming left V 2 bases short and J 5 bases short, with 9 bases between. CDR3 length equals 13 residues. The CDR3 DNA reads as TGTGCCACCAGCAGATACTCAGGGGAGACCCAGTACTTC. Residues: CATSRYSGETQYF.

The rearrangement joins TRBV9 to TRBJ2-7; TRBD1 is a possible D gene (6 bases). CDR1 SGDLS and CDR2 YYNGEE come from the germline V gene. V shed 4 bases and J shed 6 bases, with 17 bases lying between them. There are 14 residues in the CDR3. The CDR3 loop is CASSPNRVTGEQYF. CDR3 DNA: TGTGCCAGCAGCCCGAACAGGGTAACCGGCGAGCAGTACTTC.

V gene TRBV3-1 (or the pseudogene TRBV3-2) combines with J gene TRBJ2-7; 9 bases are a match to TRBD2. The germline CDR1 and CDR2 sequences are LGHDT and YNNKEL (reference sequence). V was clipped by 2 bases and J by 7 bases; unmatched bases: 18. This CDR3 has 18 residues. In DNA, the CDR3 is TGTGCCAGCAGCCAAACGGGTAGCGGGAGTTCCATATTCCGGGAGCAGTACTTC. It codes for CASSQTGSGSSIFREQYF.

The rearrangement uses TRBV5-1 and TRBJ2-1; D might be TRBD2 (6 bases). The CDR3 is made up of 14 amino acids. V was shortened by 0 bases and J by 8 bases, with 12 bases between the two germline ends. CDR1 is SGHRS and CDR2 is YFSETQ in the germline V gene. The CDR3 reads CASSLGRASDEQFF. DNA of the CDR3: TGCGCCAGCAGCTTGGGCCGGGCTAGCGATGAGCAGTTCTTC.

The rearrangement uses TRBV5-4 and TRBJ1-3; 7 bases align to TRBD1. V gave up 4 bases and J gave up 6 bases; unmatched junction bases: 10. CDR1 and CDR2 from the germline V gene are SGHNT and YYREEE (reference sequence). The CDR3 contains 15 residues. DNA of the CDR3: TGTGCCAGCAGCCTGAAACAGGGGATGGTAAACACCATATATTTT. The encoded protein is CASSLKQGMVNTIYF.

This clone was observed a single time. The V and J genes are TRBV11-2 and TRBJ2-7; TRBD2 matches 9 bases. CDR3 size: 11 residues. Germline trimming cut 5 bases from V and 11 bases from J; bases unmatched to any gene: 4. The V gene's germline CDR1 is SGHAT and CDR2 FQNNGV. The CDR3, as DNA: TGTGCCAGCAGCCTTAGCGGGAGAGAGTACTTC. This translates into CASSLSGREYF.

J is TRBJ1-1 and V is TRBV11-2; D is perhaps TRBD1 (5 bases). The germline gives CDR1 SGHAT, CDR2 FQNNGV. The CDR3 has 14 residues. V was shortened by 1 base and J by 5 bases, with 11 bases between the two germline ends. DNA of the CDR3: TGTGCCAGCAGCTTAGGCAGGGCCGGAACTGAAGCTTTCTTT. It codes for CASSLGRAGTEAFF.

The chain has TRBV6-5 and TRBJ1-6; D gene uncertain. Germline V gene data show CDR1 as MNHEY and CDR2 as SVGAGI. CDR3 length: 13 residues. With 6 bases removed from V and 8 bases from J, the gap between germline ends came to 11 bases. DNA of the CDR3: TGTGCCAGCAGGGACTTATGGGATTCACCCCTCCACTTT. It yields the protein CASRDLWDSPLHF.

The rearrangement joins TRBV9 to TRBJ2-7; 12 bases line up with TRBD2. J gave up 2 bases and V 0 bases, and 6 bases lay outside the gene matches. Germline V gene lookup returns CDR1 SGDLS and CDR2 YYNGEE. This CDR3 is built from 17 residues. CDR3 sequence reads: CASSVGLAGDGAYEQYF. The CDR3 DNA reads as TGTGCCAGCAGCGTAGGACTAGCGGGAGACGGCGCCTACGAGCAGTACTTC.

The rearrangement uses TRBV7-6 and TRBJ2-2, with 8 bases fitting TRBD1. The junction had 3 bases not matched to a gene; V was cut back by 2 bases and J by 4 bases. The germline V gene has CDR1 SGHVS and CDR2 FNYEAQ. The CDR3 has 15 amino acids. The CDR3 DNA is TGTGCCAGCAGCTTAACGCAGGGGGCCACCGGGGAGCTGTTTTTT. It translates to CASSLTQGATGELFF.

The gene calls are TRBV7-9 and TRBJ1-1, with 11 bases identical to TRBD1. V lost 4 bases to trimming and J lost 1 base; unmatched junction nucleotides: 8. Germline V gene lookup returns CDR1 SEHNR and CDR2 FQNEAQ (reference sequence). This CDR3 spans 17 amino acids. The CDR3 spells CASSSGQGARRNTEAFF. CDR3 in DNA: TGTGCCAGCAGCTCAGGACAGGGGGCTCGGAGGAACACTGAAGCTTTCTTT.

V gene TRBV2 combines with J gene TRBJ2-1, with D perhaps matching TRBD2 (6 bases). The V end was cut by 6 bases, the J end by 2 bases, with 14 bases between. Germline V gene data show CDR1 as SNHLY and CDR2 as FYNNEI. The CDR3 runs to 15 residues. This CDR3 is CASSPRRGPYNEQFF. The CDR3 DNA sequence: TGTGCCAGCAGCCCTCGGAGGGGTCCCTACAATGAGCAGTTCTTC.

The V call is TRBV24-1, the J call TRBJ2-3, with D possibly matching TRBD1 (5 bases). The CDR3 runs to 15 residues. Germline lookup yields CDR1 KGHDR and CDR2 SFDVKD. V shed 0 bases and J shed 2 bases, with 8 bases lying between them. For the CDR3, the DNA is TGTGCCACCAGTGATTTGCGACAGCTCACAGATACGCAGTATTTT. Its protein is CATSDLRQLTDTQYF.

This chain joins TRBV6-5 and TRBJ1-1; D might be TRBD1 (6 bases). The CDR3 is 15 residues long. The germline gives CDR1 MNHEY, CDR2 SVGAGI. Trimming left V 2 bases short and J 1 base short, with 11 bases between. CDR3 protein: CASSYDRRQNTEAFF. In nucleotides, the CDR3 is TGTGCCAGCAGTTACGACAGGCGGCAGAACACTGAAGCTTTCTTT.

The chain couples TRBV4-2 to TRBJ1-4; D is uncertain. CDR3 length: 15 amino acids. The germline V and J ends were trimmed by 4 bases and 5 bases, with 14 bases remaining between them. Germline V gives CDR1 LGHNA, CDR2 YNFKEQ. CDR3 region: CASSPREQRNEKLFF. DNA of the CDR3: TGTGCCAGCAGCCCCCGAGAACAGAGAAATGAAAAACTGTTTTTT.

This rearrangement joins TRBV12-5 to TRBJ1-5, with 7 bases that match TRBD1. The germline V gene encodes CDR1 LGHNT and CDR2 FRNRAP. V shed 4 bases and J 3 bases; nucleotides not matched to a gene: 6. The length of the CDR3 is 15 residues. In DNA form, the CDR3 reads TGTGCTAGTGGTTCGGGGGACAGCCTCAATCAGCCCCAGCATTTT. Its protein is CASGSGDSLNQPQHF.

The CDR3 sequence: CASSLLGTGGNEQFF. For the CDR3, the DNA is TGCGCCAGCAGCTTGCTCGGGACAGGGGGCAATGAGCAGTTCTTC. The V gene is TRBV5-1, the J gene TRBJ2-1; 11 positions agree with TRBD1. This CDR3 has 15 residues. The germline gives CDR1 SGHRS, CDR2 YFSETQ. V lost 1 base and J lost 6; bases outside the gene matches: 3.

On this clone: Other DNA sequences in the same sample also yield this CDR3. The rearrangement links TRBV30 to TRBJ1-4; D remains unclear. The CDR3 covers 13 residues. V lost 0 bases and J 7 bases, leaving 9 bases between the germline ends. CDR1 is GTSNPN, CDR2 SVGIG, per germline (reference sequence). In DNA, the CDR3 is TGTGCCTGGAGTGTACAAGGAGTTGAAAAACTGTTTTTT. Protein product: CAWSVQGVEKLFF.

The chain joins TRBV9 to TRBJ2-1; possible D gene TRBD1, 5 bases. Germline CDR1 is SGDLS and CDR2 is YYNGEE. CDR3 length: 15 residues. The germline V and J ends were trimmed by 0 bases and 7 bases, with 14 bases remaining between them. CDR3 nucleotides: TGTGCCAGCAGCGTAGGGTCAGGGTTAGGGAATGAGCAGTTCTTC. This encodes CASSVGSGLGNEQFF.

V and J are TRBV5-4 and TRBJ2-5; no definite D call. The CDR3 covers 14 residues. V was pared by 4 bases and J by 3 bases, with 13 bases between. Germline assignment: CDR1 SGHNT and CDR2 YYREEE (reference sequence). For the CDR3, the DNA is TGTGCCAGCAGCCCTTGGAACACTAAAGAGACCCAGTACTTC. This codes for CASSPWNTKETQYF. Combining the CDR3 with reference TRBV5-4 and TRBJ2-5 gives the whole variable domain ETGVTQSPTHLIKTRGQQVTLRCSSQSGHNTVSWYQQALGQGPQFIFQYYREEENGRGNFPPRFSGLQFPNYSSELNVNALELDDSALYLCASSPWNTKETQYFGPGTRLLVL.

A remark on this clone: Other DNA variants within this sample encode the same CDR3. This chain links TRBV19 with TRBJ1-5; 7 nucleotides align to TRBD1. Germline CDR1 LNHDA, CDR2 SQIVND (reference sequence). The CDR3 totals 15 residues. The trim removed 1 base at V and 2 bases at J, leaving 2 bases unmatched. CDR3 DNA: TGTGCCAGTAGTATAGGGCAGGGGGGCAATCAGCCCCAGCATTTT. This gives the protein CASSIGQGGNQPQHF.

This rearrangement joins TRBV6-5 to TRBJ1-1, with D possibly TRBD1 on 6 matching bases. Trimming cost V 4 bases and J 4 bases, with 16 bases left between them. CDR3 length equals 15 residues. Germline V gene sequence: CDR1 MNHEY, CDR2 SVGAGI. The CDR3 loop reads CASSLPQGMGTEAFF. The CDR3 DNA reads TGTGCCAGCAGTTTACCACAGGGTATGGGCACTGAAGCTTTCTTT.

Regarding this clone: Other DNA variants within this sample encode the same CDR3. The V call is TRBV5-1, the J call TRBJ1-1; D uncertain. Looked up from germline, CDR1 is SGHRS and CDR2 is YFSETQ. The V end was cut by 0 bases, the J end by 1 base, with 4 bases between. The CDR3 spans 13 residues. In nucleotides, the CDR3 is TGCGCCAGCAGCTTGGGAGGGAACACTGAAGCTTTCTTT. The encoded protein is CASSLGGNTEAFF.

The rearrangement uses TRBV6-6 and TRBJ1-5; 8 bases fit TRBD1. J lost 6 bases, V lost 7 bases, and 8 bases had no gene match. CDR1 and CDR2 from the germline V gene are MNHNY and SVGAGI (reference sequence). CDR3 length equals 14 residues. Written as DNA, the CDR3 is TGTGCCAGCACCGACGCAGGGGGCGGTCAGCCCCAGCATTTT. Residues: CASTDAGGGQPQHF.

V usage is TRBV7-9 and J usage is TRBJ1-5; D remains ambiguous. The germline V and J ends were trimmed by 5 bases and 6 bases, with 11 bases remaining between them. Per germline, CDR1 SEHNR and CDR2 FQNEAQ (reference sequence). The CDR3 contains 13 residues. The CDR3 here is CASSPAGSQPQHF. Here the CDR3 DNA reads TGTGCCAGCAGCCCCGCCGGGAGTCAGCCCCAGCATTTT.

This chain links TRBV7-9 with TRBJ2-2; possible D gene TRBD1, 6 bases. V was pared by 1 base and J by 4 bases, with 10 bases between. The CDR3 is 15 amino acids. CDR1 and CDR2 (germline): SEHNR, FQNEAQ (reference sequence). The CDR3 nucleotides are TGTGCCAGCAGCTTAGGTCAGGGGTTCACCGGGGAGCTGTTTTTT. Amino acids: CASSLGQGFTGELFF.

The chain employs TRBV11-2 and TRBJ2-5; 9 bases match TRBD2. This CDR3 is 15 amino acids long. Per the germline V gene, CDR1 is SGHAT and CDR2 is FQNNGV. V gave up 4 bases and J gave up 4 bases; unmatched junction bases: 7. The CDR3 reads CASSSQRGDGETQYF. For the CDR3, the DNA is TGTGCCAGCAGCTCCCAGCGGGGGGATGGAGAGACCCAGTACTTC.

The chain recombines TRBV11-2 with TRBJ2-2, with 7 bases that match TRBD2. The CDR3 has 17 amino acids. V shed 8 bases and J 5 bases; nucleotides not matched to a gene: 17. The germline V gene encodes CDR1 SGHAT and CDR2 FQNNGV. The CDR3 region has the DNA TGTGCCAGCCGAAGATTGGGGCGGGAGAAGGGAACCGGGGAGCTGTTTTTT. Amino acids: CASRRLGREKGTGELFF. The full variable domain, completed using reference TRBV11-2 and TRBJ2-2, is EAGVAQSPRYKIIEKRQSVAFWCNPISGHATLYWYQQILGQGPKLLIQFQNNGVVDDSQLPKDRFSAERLKGVDSTLKIQPAKLEDSAVYLCASRRLGREKGTGELFFGEGSRLTVL.

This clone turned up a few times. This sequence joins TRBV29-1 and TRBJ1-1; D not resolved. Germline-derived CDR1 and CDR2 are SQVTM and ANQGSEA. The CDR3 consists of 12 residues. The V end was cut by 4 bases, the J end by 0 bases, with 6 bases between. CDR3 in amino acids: CSVAQLNTEAFF. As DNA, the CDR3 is TGCAGCGTTGCCCAGTTGAACACTGAAGCTTTCTTT.

CDR3 nucleotides: TGTGCCAGCAGTCCTACAGGGAAAAATGAGCAGTTCTTC. Its translation: CASSPTGKNEQFF. This chain connects TRBV7-2 to TRBJ2-1; a possible D gene is TRBD1 (6 bases). V lost 6 bases and J 7 bases, leaving 13 bases between the germline ends. The CDR3 loop spans 13 amino acids. CDR1 and CDR2 from the germline V gene are SGHTA and FQGNSA.

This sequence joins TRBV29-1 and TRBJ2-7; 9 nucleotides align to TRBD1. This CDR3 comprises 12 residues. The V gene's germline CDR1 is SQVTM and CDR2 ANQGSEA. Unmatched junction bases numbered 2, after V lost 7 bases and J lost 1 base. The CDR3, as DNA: TGCAGCGCCGGACAGGGGTCCTACGAGCAGTACTTC. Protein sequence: CSAGQGSYEQYF.